This T cell receptor beta chain was sequenced during a study of shared clonotypes between healthy human individuals. The overall study: Donors had three CD4 naive, three CD4 memory, two CD8 naive and one CD8 memory plate apiece. Points from the study as a whole: Relative to their counterparts shared across all four donors, non-shared clonotypes exhibited diminished generation probabilities.

CD45RA+ naive and CD45RA-negative memory subsets were separated from CD4+ cells. About this clone: Its antigen is unidentified.

Germline V gene lookup returns CDR1 SQVTM and CDR2 ANQGSEA. V was clipped by 3 bases and J by 8 bases; unmatched bases: 6. The CDR3 totals 13 residues. The authors loaded around 220 ng DNA, 27,000 or so T cell genomes, into sorted-subset replicate PCRs. Here immunoSEQ multiplex PCR was the method, and the copy in TCRdb shows in-frame clones only, minus some. There are 1.4 million or so clones in the sample; around 98.5% occur only once, and 0.3% to 0.45% lies in the top ten. This receptor was obtained from a man aged 30-40 years in good health. V is TRBV29-1 and J is TRBJ1-4; TRBD1 agrees at 7 bases. Sequencing was carried out using naive CD4+ T cells sorted from blood. Indicated subset: CD45RA+ positively selected. The CDR3, as DNA: TGCAGCGTTGACCCAGGGGGAGGGGAAAAACTGTTTTTT. Translating gives CSVDPGGGEKLFF.